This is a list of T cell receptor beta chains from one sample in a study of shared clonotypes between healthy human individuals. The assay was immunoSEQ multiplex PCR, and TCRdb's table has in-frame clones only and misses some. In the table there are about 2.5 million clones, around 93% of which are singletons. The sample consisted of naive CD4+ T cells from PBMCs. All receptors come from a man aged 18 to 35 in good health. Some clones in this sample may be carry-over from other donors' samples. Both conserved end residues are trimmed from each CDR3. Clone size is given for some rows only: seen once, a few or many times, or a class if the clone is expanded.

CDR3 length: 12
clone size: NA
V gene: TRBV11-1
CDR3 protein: ASSLYLSVGELF

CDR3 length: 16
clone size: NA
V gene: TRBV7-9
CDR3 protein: ASSLRFPGQSFTDTQY

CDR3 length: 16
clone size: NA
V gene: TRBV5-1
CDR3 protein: ASSLIPVTSGRRYEQY

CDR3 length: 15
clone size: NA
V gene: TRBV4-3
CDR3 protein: ASSHTQGPSPTDTQY

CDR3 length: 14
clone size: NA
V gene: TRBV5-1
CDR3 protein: ASSGRSGQGWETQY

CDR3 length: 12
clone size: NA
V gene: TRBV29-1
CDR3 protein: SVEGWTGGPEQY

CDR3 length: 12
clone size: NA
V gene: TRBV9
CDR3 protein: ASSVRDGDYEQY

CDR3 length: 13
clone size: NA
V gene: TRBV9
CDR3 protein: ASSVDGVNTGELF

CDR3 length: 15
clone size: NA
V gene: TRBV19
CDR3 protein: ASRNLRGQGGSGELF

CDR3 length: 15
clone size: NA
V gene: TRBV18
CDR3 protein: ASSPPTASGRRDTQY

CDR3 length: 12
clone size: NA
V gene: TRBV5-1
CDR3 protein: ASHTNRGQETQY

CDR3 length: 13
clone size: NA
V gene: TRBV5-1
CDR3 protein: ASSSAWDGNEKLF

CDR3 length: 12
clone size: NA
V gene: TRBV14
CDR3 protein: ASSQGGPLETQY

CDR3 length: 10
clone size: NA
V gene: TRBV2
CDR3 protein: ASRVGLETQY

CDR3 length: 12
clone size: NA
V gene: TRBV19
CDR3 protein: ASRSDRGANEQY

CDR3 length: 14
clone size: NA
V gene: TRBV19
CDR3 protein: ASSQRTSVSTDTQY

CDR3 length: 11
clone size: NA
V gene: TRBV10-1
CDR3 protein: ASSDAGANVLT

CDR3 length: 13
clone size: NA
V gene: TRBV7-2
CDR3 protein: ASSLRVAGWNEQF

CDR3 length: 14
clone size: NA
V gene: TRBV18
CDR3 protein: ASSPAGKPLGNEQF

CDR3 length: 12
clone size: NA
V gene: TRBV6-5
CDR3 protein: ASSDHPEIYEQY

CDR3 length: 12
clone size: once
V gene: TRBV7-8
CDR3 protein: ASSFSSGRATQY

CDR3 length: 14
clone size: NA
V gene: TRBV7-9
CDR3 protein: ASSPTGRLAGDEQY

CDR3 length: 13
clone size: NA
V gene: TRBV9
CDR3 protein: ASSGGTGPYNEQF

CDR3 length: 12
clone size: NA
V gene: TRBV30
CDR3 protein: AWSGDRGASPLH

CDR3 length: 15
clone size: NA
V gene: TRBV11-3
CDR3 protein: ASSLLLGRGSYYEQY

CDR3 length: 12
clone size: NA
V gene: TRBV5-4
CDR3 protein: ASSAGQGIYEQY

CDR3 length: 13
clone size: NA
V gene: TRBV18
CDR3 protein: ASSPPGTDYYGYT

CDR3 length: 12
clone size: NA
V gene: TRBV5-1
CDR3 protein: ASSLQGGTGELF

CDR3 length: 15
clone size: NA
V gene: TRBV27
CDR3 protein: ASSLTPLRGFNSPLH

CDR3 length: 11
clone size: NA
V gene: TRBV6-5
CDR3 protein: ASTGGAARGYT

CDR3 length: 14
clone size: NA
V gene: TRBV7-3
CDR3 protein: ASSLVGLALFGEQF

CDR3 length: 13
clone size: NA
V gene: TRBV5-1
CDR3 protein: ASSLGDIMGDEQF

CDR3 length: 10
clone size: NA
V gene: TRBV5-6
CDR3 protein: ASSLWDREAF

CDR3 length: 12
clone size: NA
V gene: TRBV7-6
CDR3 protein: ASSVGQGSGPQH

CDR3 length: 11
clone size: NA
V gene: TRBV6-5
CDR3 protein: ASGPTSEDEQF

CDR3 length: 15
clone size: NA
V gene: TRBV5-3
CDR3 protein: ARSFRASGRAKNIQY

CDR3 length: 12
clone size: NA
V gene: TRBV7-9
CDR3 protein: ASSWGPNTGELF

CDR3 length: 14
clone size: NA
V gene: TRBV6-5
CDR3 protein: ASSYGREGPPDEQY

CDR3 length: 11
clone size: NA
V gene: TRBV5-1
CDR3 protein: ASSLGHPTEAF

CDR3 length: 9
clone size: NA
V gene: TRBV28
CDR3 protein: ASLSENEQF

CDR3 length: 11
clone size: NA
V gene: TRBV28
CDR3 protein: ASSLVGGYGYT

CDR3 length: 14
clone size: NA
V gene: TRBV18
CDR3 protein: ASSGLLAAHDDEQF

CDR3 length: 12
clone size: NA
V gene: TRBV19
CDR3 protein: ASIPSGSTDTQY

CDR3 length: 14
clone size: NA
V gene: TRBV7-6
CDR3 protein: ASSLVVSRRDTEAF

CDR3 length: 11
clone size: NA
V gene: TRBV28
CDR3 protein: ASKGARFGGYT

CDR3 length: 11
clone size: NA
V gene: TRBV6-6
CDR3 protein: ASRQDGGNTIY

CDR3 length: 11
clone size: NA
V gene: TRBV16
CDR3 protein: ASSQGTLGSQH

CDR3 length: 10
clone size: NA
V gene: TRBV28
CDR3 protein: ASSLEVQPQH

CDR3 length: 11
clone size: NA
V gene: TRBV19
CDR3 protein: ASSTDRADGYT

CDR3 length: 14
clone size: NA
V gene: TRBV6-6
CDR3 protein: ASSANLQVWNTEAF

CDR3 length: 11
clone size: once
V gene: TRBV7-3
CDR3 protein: ASSSDRGSEQY

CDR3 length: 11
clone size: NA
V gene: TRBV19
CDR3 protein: ASSMQRETEQF

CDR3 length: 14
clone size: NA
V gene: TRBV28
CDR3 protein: ASTDSLAGAYNEQF

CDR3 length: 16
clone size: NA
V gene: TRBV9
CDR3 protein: ASSVAQSSSLLTDTQY

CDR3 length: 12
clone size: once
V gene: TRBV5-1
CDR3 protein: ASSSGDNTYEQY

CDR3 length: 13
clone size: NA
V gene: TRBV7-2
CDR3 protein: ASPLTSGLSGELF

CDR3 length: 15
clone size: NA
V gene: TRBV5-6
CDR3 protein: ASSLSEVRGSRRGYT

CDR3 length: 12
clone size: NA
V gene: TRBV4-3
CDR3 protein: ASSRRLAGYEQY

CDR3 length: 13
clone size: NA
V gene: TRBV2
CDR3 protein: ASSEASGMGETQY

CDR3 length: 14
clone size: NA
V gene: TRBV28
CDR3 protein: ASSLQATYSNQPQH